Reported below is one TCR beta chain. Method: immunoSEQ multiplex PCR; TCRdb's copy keeps in-frame clones and lacks some. The sample has around 26,000 clones; roughly 80% are singletons. The sample belongs to a study of blood T cell repertoires in COVID-19. The source of this sequence is a woman at least 80 years old with acute or convalescent COVID-19. The sequenced sample was peripheral blood.

The CDR3 sequence is CAWEGTSGRVRTDTQYF. In DNA, the CDR3 is TGTGCCTGGGAGGGGACTAGCGGGAGGGTACGCACAGATACGCAGTATTTT. V is TRBV30 and J is TRBJ2-3, with TRBD2 identical over 16 bases. CDR3 length: 17 residues. J gave up 1 base and V 5 bases, and 6 bases lay outside the gene matches. Looked up from germline, CDR1 is GTSNPN and CDR2 is SVGIG (reference sequence).